This paragraph covers one TCR beta chain sequence. Its antigen is not yet known. Base qualities are missing; no much larger clone stands one base away. The sample has other DNA sequences that encode this CDR3 too. This sample was taken from a study of shared clonotypes between healthy human individuals (dated by TCRdb to 2018 to 2020). Background for the entire study: The cohort comprised a couple of women and a few men aged 18 to 49 years. For each donor, three plates each were used for CD4 naive and CD4 memory, two plates were used for CD8 naive, and one plate was used for CD8 memory. The study deeply sequenced blood TCR repertoires of five healthy adults to estimate repertoire size and the extent of clonotype sharing between individuals. To increase sequencing depth and limit assay-specific biases, TCR repertoire library preparation and sequencing were carried out by different laboratories using diverse techniques. Per donor, leukapheresis produced somewhere between about 0.8 and 9 billion PBMCs.

Clipping removes 5 bases from V and 0 bases from J, with 3 as the unmatched junction base count. CDR3 length: 15 amino acids, cysteine to phenylalanine. The DNA shown is the 45-base CDR3, in frame from base 1. The germline V gene yields MDHEN for CDR1 and SYDVKM for CDR2. Summary of the overall study and its limitations: Compared with non-shared clonotypes, clonotypes shared by all four sorted-subset donors had higher generation probabilities. Pairwise subsampling led to the expectation that sequencing depth would affect the degree of clonotype sharing among donors. Only blood was sampled, and tissue TCR repertoires likely differ from those in blood. Rarefaction of sorted-subset datasets indicated incomplete sequencing despite the large sequencing depth. About 4.5% of naive CD4, roughly 3.6% of naive CD8, about 2.5% of memory CD4, and about 0.4% of memory CD8 clonotypes were shared across a handful of donors. The genetic and exposure-history diversity represented was limited by the small number of donors. Estimated clonotype richness was generally larger for naive than for memory subsets.

Healthy HIV-negative adults with no recently reported acute infections or vaccinations were included as donors. Every donor was a Caucasian adult living in Nashville, Tennessee, USA. CD4+ T cells were enriched by magnetic negative selection; naive cells were then positively selected on CD45RA, and the negative fraction formed the memory subset. Blood was collected by leukapheresis, and PBMCs were isolated by Ficoll-Histopaque density gradient centrifugation and then cryopreserved in liquid nitrogen vapor phase. Purity and quantity of every magnetically sorted T cell population were checked by analytical flow cytometry. Genomic DNA was isolated from each sorted fraction and quantified by UV absorbance on a Nanodrop 2000c. TCR CDR3 regions were amplified from genomic DNA by multiplex PCR using the deep immunoSEQ assay. For each cell subset, the extracted genomic DNA was distributed evenly across all wells of several immunoSEQ 96-well plates, and each plate served as one replicate. For sorted subsets, roughly 0.2 ug genomic DNA, equal to 30,000 to 35,000 T cell genomes, was loaded into each replicate PCR. Purified libraries were quantified with a Qubit 3.0 fluorometer, sized on a Bioanalyzer 2100, and re-quantified with the KAPA Library Quantification kit. Every immunoSEQ 96-well plate was sequenced on a dedicated single-read 150-cycle Illumina NextSeq 550 flow cell. The study's own analysis went as follows. Because the immunoSEQ output held only junctional sequences and lacked quality scores, the filtering could not match the filtering applied to full-length reads. Sequences were annotated with PyIR, a Python wrapper for IgBLAST v1.9, using IMGT germline references to assign V/J genes and CDR3. Reads with weak V/J assignments (E-value above 1e-6), missing CDR3, stop codons, out-of-frame junctions, or ambiguous translated residues were removed. V3J clonotypes were defined as sequences sharing an identical inferred V gene, J gene, and CDR3 amino acid sequence. The percentage overlap between two repertoires was calculated by dividing the number of shared unique clonotypes by the size of the smaller repertoire. Three approaches were used to assess repertoire richness: RTK rarefaction, the Chao1 estimator, and Recon v2.1 estimates of unobserved clonotypes. Generation probabilities for all TCRbeta clonotypes obtained by the gDNA method from four donors were computed using OLGA. TCRdb took over this immuneACCESS table, retaining in-frame rearrangements with V and J assigned. Such tables are incomplete; in checked studies, under half of the missing clones stem from an unresolved V gene, and the remainder is unexplained. V and J calls and clone size are those listed in that table; D and trimming were worked out from the DNA. The sample yields some 2,500,000 clones; 93% were counted once. Jointly, the top ten make up approximately 0.36% of the sample.

The source material was naive CD4+ T cells from PBMCs. According to the study, the label for this sample's cell subset or site signals: CD45RA+ positively selected. The TCR was taken from a man younger than 35 in good health. Some clones in this sample may be carry-over from other donors' samples. Recombination connected TRBV28 to TRBJ1-4; TRBD1 matches 7 bases in the middle. CDR3 region: CASSPGGATNEKLFF. Read as DNA, the sequence is TGTGCCAGCAGTCCAGGGGGGGCAACTAATGAAAAACTGTTTTTT.